The source of this T cell receptor beta chain is a study of graft-versus-host responses after intestinal transplantation (dated by TCRdb to the early 2020s). Describing the broader study: Recipients received multivisceral, liver-intestinal, or isolated intestinal transplants. A peak of at least 4% donor T cells among recipient peripheral blood mononuclear cells was the definition used for donor T cell macrochimerism. Rather than going through the commercial service, samples from three later patients were sequenced in-house on an Illumina MiSeq and processed with MiXCR. Anti-thymocyte globulin induction was given to all recipients, followed by maintenance tacrolimus and steroids for approximately 3 years. Graft-versus-host and host-versus-graft alloreactive T cell clones were tracked in the graft, circulation and bone marrow after intestinal transplantation using bulk TCR-beta CDR3 sequencing. To identify alloreactive clones, pre-transplant mixed lymphocyte reaction products were sequenced and compared with unstimulated pre-transplant donor and recipient T cells. The cohort enrolled about two dozen intestinal transplant recipients including one retransplant, and 3 patients lacking pretransplant specimens were excluded. What the authors observed across the whole study: The relatively low number and heterogeneity of intestinal transplant patients limited the conclusions. GvH clones were detected in recipient bone marrow, and some of these GvH clones were observed earlier in ileal mucosa or blood, consistent with an intestinal mucosal origin. Peak levels of circulating GvH clones were associated with declines in HvG clones early after transplant. Patients with donor T cell macrochimerism had high GvH to HvG T cell clonal ratios in their allografts.

The time point label for this specimen denotes: cells obtained before transplantation from donor or recipient. CD3+CD4+ and CD3+CD8+ populations were FACS-sorted from unstimulated pre-transplant donor and recipient cells taken from spleen or lymph nodes. V and J are trimmed by 4 bases and 4 bases, and the gene matches miss 6 bases of the junction. The CDR3 runs 15 amino acids, cysteine and phenylalanine included. The only DNA kept is the CDR3, 45 bases in frame from the first base. In the germline V gene, CDR1 corresponds to SNHLY and CDR2 to FYNNEI. The library was produced with the immunoSEQ multiplex PCR assay. For most patients, genomic DNA was isolated with the Qiagen DNeasy Blood and Tissue Kit and sent frozen to Adaptive Biotechnologies for TCR sequencing. Adaptive Biotechnologies carried out high-throughput TCR-beta CDR3 sequencing of genomic DNA for most patients. As for how the authors treated the data: TCR sequencing data were retrieved from Adaptive's ImmunoSEQ software for roughly 17 patients, whereas a few other patients were processed with MiXCR and VDJtools. CD4 versus CD8 sorting errors were corrected by removing sequences found in both subsets at a frequency ratio below 5:1. CDR3 nucleotide sequences shared by donor and recipient were removed because the origin of these sequences could not be assigned. Alloreactive clones required at least 2-fold expansion over unstimulated cells and minimum CFSE-low frequency of 0.002% (template counts) or 0.001% (read counts). Mappable clones were those detected in sequenced pre-transplant spleen, lymph node, or MLR CFSE-low populations of the donor or recipient. Cumulative frequency of alloreactive clones was calculated as a percentage of all sequences weighted by copy number. Not all clones reach the TCRdb copy of this immuneACCESS table, which keeps in-frame sequences only. Checked studies attribute under half of the gap to unresolved V genes and leave the rest unexplained. Clone size and the V and J calls come from that table; the DNA yielded D and trimming. A total of about 70,000 clones appear in this sample, approximately 94% of them only once. The ten largest clones represent approximately 0.5% of the sample.

Turning to this clone: Its antigen is currently not known. Base qualities were left out, and no much larger clone turns up one base away.

This sequence was found in a human donor who received an intestinal transplant. The chain is made from TRBV2 and TRBJ2-5, and 10 junction bases match TRBD2. The sequencing used unstimulated CD8+ T cells sorted from spleen or lymph node cells, collected before intestinal transplant. Read as DNA, the sequence is TGTGCCAGCAGTGCGAGTAGCGGGAGGTCAGAGACCCAGTACTTC. It encodes CASSASSGRSETQYF.